The entry that follows covers one T cell receptor beta chain sequence. These data originate in a study of shared T cell receptors in the human thymus. Assay used: immunoSEQ multiplex PCR; TCRdb lists only in-frame clones, some missing. This table holds 700,000 or so clones, over 75% found once. CDR1 and CDR2 (germline): MDHEN, SYDVKM. The germline V and J ends were trimmed by 6 bases and 1 base, with 18 bases remaining between them. The CDR3 loop spans 16 amino acids. These same records also appear under a second study, on human thymus T cells.

The sequencing input was thymocytes. This clonotype was obtained from a girl under three years old with a congenital heart defect. The rearrangement links TRBV28 to TRBJ1-2, with D tentatively TRBD1 (6 bases). The CDR3 DNA reads TGTGCCAGCAGCTCAATTCCGGGACAAATTAACTATGGCTACACCTTC. Its translation: CASSSIPGQINYGYTF.